The source of this T cell receptor (beta chain) is a study of regulatory T cells in long-lasting Graves disease. With iRepertoire HTBI primers and Arm-PCR of CDR3 regions, TCR beta libraries were built. From the multiplex PCR reads, TCRdb called clonotypes with MiXCR, one entry per CDR3 protein. The sample includes about 310,000 distinct CDR3 sequences, 18% of them seen just once. This clonotype was recorded many times. Time point meaning: newly diagnosed GD, antithyroid drugs for less than 3 months. The TCR library was made from RNA that had been extracted from PBMCs in TRIzol. An endocrinology department in Xi'an, China, supplied the patients. This receptor was taken from a female donor with Graves disease. The source material was peripheral blood mononuclear cells (PBMCs), sampled at new diagnosis, from a patient treated with antithyroid drugs.

DNA of the CDR3: TGCAGCGTCCCCGGGGCGCACGAGCAGTACTTC. Protein: CSVPGAHEQYF. The chain has TRBV29-1 and TRBJ2-7; tentatively, D is TRBD1 or TRBD2 (5 bases each). Germline CDR1 and CDR2: SQVTM and ANQGSEA. This CDR3 spans 11 amino acids. With 6 bases removed from V and 5 bases from J, the gap between germline ends came to 11 bases.